Shown below are 27 T cell receptor beta chains from a single sample sequenced in a study of blood T cells in healthy people across ages. For the second PCR, which ran for 7 to 11 cycles, a sample-barcoded 5' primer and a J-beta primer mix were used. TCRdb independently ran MiXCR on the 5' RACE reads; one entry per CDR3 protein. This sample has around 1.7 million distinct CDR3 sequences, with roughly 30% found just once. Sequencing used blood. The receptor source for this set is a woman aged 30 to 39 in good health.

This clonotype was observed a handful of times. The chain employs TRBV7-3 and TRBJ2-1; TRBD2 aligns across 10 bases. Germline V gives CDR1 SGHTA, CDR2 FQGTGA. J gave up 6 bases and V 2 bases, and 10 bases lay outside the gene matches. CDR3 length: 17 amino acids. This CDR3 is CASSLRSGGVWGNEQFF. DNA of the CDR3: TGTGCCAGCAGCTTACGGAGCGGGGGGGTTTGGGGCAATGAGCAGTTCTTC. Full variable domain (outside the CDR3, taken from reference TRBV7-3 and TRBJ2-1): GAGVSQTPSNKVTEKGKYVELRCDPISGHTALYWYRQSLGQGPEFLIYFQGTGAADDSGLPNDRFFAVRPEGSVSTLKIQRTERGDSAVYLCASSLRSGGVWGNEQFFGPGTRLTVL.

A word on this clonotype: A single base separates this from a much larger clone, so it may be a read error. This chain's CDR3 is CAISESIAGPEQYF. CDR3 nucleotides: TGTGCCATCAGTGAGTCGATTGCGGGGCCCGAGCAGTACTTC. The V gene is TRBV10-3, the J gene TRBJ2-7; D perhaps matches TRBD2 (6 bases). Looked up from germline, CDR1 is ENHRY and CDR2 is SYGVKD. This CDR3 contains 14 residues. V was cut by 0 bases and J by 6 bases, with 12 bases left in between.

The gene calls are TRBV6-6 and TRBJ2-3; D assignment may be TRBD1 or TRBD2 (5 bases each). Trimming took 6 bases from V and 8 from J, leaving 18 bases between them. CDR1 and CDR2 (germline): MNHNY, SVGAGI (reference sequence). The CDR3 runs to 14 residues. CDR3 amino acids: CASRTGRGWSTQYF. As DNA, the CDR3 is TGTGCCAGCAGGACGGGGCGCGGTTGGAGTACGCAGTATTTT.

V is TRBV20-1 and J is TRBJ2-3; D not certain. This CDR3 is 13 amino acids long. Germline loops: CDR1 DFQATT, CDR2 SNEGSKA (reference sequence). The germline V and J ends were trimmed by 0 bases and 2 bases, with 6 bases remaining between them. The CDR3 spells CSARDPLTDTQYF. Here the CDR3 DNA reads TGCAGTGCTAGAGATCCCCTCACAGATACGCAGTATTTT.

This clonotype came up a few times. This sequence may be a read error, since a much larger clone differs from it by one base. The chain has TRBV10-3 and TRBJ2-1; no clear D gene. Germline V lookup: CDR1 ENHRY, CDR2 SYGVKD. V was shortened by 6 bases and J by 0 bases, with 9 bases between the two germline ends. The CDR3 consists of 14 residues. The CDR3 loop is CAIRDGRSYNEQFF. The CDR3 DNA reads TGTGCCATCAGGGACGGCCGCTCCTACAATGAGCAGTTCTTC.

V gene TRBV7-2 combines with J gene TRBJ2-1; TRBD2 aligns across 7 bases. Germline values: CDR1 SGHTA, CDR2 FQGNSA. There are 17 residues in the CDR3. V shed 7 bases and J 0 bases; nucleotides not matched to a gene: 12. CDR3 bases: TGTGCCAGCACCTTGGGGGGGACTTCTTCCTCCTACAATGAGCAGTTCTTC. Protein: CASTLGGTSSSYNEQFF.

This clonotype was recorded a few times. This chain connects TRBV7-9 to TRBJ1-2; weak D call: TRBD1 (6 bases). The germline V gene has CDR1 SEHNR and CDR2 FQNEAQ (reference sequence). CDR3 length equals 13 residues. V shed 5 bases and J shed 6 bases, with 13 bases lying between them. The CDR3 DNA follows: TGTGCCAGCAGCCCCGACAGGAGAAATGGCTACACCTTC. It translates to CASSPDRRNGYTF.

This clonotype appeared a few times. V usage is TRBV7-2 and J usage is TRBJ1-4; D remains ambiguous. The length of the CDR3 is 14 residues. Trimming took off 5 bases at V and 7 bases at J, with 14 bases between the two ends. Germline V gene data show CDR1 as SGHTA and CDR2 as FQGNSA. This CDR3 reads CASSPTTIPEKLFF. DNA of the CDR3: TGTGCCAGCAGCCCGACTACGATCCCTGAAAAACTGTTTTTT.

This chain uses TRBV2 with TRBJ2-1; TRBD1 matches at 7 bases. Germline V gives CDR1 SNHLY, CDR2 FYNNEI. V shed 7 bases and J 2 bases; nucleotides not matched to a gene: 2. The CDR3 has 13 amino acids. CDR3 region: CASMQGAYNEQFF. The CDR3 nucleotides are TGTGCCAGCATGCAGGGGGCCTACAATGAGCAGTTCTTC.

The CDR3 protein is CASSLFGTAFLSGYTF. The CDR3 DNA is TGTGCCAGCAGCTTATTCGGGACAGCCTTCCTATCTGGCTACACCTTC. This chain connects TRBV7-2 to TRBJ1-2, with TRBD1 matching 7 bases. The CDR3 consists of 16 residues. Trimming took 2 bases from V and 7 from J; bases not matched to a gene: 13. Germline CDR1 reads SGHTA; CDR2 reads FQGNSA.

This clonotype came up a few times. The chain uses TRBV5-1 and TRBJ2-1, with D unresolved. The CDR3 is made up of 14 amino acids. V lost 0 bases and J lost 5, with 9 bases in between. Germline CDR1 reads SGHRS; CDR2 reads YFSETQ. The CDR3 DNA sequence: TGCGCCAGCAGCTTGGTCCAGGTGCACAATGAGCAGTTCTTC. Translated, it gives CASSLVQVHNEQFF.

This clonotype was observed a few times. The V call is TRBV30, the J call TRBJ1-5, with 7 nucleotides matching TRBD1. Germline trimming cut 0 bases from V and 7 bases from J; bases unmatched to any gene: 6. This CDR3 has 14 amino acids. Per germline, CDR1 GTSNPN and CDR2 SVGIG (reference sequence). In nucleotides, the CDR3 is TGTGCCTGGAGTGTACTAGGGGGCGGCCAGCCCCAGCATTTT. It translates to CAWSVLGGGQPQHF.

This clonotype appeared a few times. The J gene is TRBJ2-1, the V gene TRBV20-1, with TRBD2 matching over 11 bases. CDR1 and CDR2 (germline): DFQATT, SNEGSKA (reference sequence). This CDR3 comprises 14 residues. V dropped 6 bases and J dropped 4; count of bases not matched to a gene: 5. The CDR3 here is CSAELAGVYNEQFF. CDR3 DNA: TGCAGTGCAGAACTAGCGGGGGTGTACAATGAGCAGTTCTTC.

The chain is built from TRBV20-1 and TRBJ2-5, with TRBD2 matching over 15 bases. The CDR3 has 15 amino acids. The germline V gene encodes CDR1 DFQATT and CDR2 SNEGSKA (reference sequence). Losses at the gene ends were 5 bases for V and 2 bases for J; bases not matched to a gene: 3. The CDR3, as DNA: TGCAGTGCTGGGACTAGCGGGGGGTTACAAGAGACCCAGTACTTC. It codes for CSAGTSGGLQETQYF.

This clonotype was recorded a few times. The chain employs TRBV25-1 and TRBJ2-2, with a possible D match to TRBD1 (6 bases). Germline values: CDR1 MGHDK, CDR2 SYGVNS. The CDR3 sequence is 16 residues long. The V gene lost 3 bases and the J gene lost 5 bases, with 16 bases spanning the gap. The DNA for the CDR3 is TGTGCCAGCAGTGATCCACTCCAGGGGCGTACCGGGGAGCTGTTTTTT. Amino acid sequence: CASSDPLQGRTGELFF. Supplemented by reference TRBV25-1 and TRBJ2-2, the full variable domain reads EADIYQTPRYLVIGTGKKITLECSQTMGHDKMYWYQQDPGMELHLIHYSYGVNSTEKGDLSSESTVSRIRTEHFPLTLESARPSHTSQYLCASSDPLQGRTGELFFGEGSRLTVL.

This clonotype was observed many times. This chain links TRBV6-6 with TRBJ2-6; tentatively, D is TRBD1 or TRBD2 (5 bases each). CDR3 size: 16 residues. Trimming removed 2 bases at V and 0 bases at J, with 8 bases between. The V gene's germline CDR1 is MNHNY and CDR2 SVGAGI (reference sequence). Here the CDR3 reads CASSYTGGSGANVLTF. The DNA of the CDR3 is TGTGCCAGCAGTTACACTGGGGGCTCTGGGGCCAACGTCCTGACTTTC.

This clonotype was seen only a few times. The chain carries TRBV6-6 and TRBJ1-2; D is undetermined. CDR1 is MNHNY, CDR2 SVGAGI, per germline (reference sequence). The CDR3 is made up of 12 amino acids. V gave up 2 bases and J gave up 4 bases, with 5 bases separating them. CDR3: CASSYGRYGYTF. The CDR3 DNA sequence: TGTGCCAGCAGTTACGGGCGCTATGGCTACACCTTC.

This clonotype was recorded many times. The chain carries TRBV9 and TRBJ2-3; a possible D gene is TRBD2 (6 bases). This CDR3 comprises 15 residues. Between the trimmed V and J ends, which lost 3 bases and 0 bases, there was a span of 11 bases. Germline V gene data show CDR1 as SGDLS and CDR2 as YYNGEE. CDR3 sequence: CASSAEGLSTDTQYF. The CDR3 nucleotides read TGTGCCAGCAGCGCGGAGGGGCTGAGCACAGATACGCAGTATTTT.

Many counts were recorded for this clonotype. This chain links TRBV20-1 with TRBJ1-2; no definite D call. Trimming shortened V by 5 bases and J by 8 bases, and 12 bases separated the two germline ends. Germline V gene lookup returns CDR1 DFQATT and CDR2 SNEGSKA (reference sequence). The CDR3 spans 11 residues. The CDR3 spells CSALGIRGYTF. The CDR3 DNA is TGCAGTGCTCTCGGGATCCGGGGCTACACCTTC.

The J gene is TRBJ2-4, the V gene TRBV12-3 or TRBV12-4; D gene unclear. Trimming took 4 bases from V and 13 from J, leaving 14 bases between them. The CDR3 sequence is 12 residues long. The chain's CDR3 is CASSSARLIQYF. CDR3 nucleotides: TGTGCCAGCAGTTCCGCCAGGTTAATCCAGTACTTC.

The V gene is TRBV10-3, the J gene TRBJ2-3; tentatively, D is TRBD1 or TRBD2 (5 bases each). V was shortened by 6 bases and J by 2 bases, with 18 bases between the two germline ends. The CDR3 sequence is 16 residues long. Germline CDR1 ENHRY, CDR2 SYGVKD. CDR3 sequence (DNA): TGTGCCATCAGCGCAACGGGGACCACCAACACAGATACGCAGTATTTT. Amino acid sequence: CAISATGTTNTDTQYF.

V gene TRBV7-3 combines with J gene TRBJ2-7, with 8 bases aligning to TRBD1. The CDR3 covers 13 residues. Germline lookup yields CDR1 SGHTA and CDR2 FQGTGA. The V gene end was trimmed by 0 bases and the J gene end by 6 bases; junction bases not matched to a gene: 1. CDR3 sequence reads: CASSLTGQGEQYF. CDR3 nucleotide sequence: TGTGCCAGCAGCTTAACAGGACAGGGCGAGCAGTACTTC.

Points on this clonotype: Possible read error: a much larger clone is one base away. The J gene is TRBJ2-1, the V gene TRBV12-3 or TRBV12-4; 8 bases are a match to TRBD2. V shed 7 bases and J 7 bases; nucleotides not matched to a gene: 18. This CDR3 comprises 17 residues. The DNA of the CDR3 is TGTGCCAGCAAATCTTCTACGGGACTAGAGGGTTGGAATGAGCAGTTCTTC. It specifies CASKSSTGLEGWNEQFF.

Concerning this clonotype itself: A much larger clone lies a single base off, so this may be a read error. This rearrangement joins TRBV20-1 to TRBJ2-6, with D hard to call. Per germline, CDR1 DFQATT and CDR2 SNEGSKA (reference sequence). CDR3 length: 15 residues. V was trimmed by 0 bases and J by 0 bases, leaving 6 bases between them. The CDR3 region has the DNA TGCAGTGCTAGAGATATGCGCTCTGGGGCCAACGTCCTGACTTTC. It codes for CSARDMRSGANVLTF.

V gene TRBV24-1 combines with J gene TRBJ1-2; D gene uncertain. The V gene's germline CDR1 is KGHDR and CDR2 SFDVKD. This CDR3 comprises 12 residues. Trimming took off 4 bases at V and 5 bases at J, with 7 bases between the two ends. The CDR3 sequence is CATSDEIYGYTF. The CDR3 DNA is TGTGCCACCAGTGACGAGATTTATGGCTACACCTTC.

This clonotype was picked up a small number of times. The chain employs TRBV28 and TRBJ2-7; TRBD1 aligns across 7 bases. Germline CDR1 MDHEN, CDR2 SYDVKM. The V segment lost 8 bases and the J segment 5 bases; nucleotides outside the gene matches: 15. This CDR3 spans 15 amino acids. CDR3: CASQDLSTGADEQYF. The CDR3 DNA follows: TGTGCCAGCCAGGACCTTTCAACAGGGGCCGACGAGCAGTACTTC.

This clonotype has just a few counts. The chain couples TRBV18 to TRBJ2-5; 8 bases align to TRBD1. CDR1 KGHSH and CDR2 LQKENI come from the germline V gene. The V gene end was trimmed by 4 bases and the J gene end by 5 bases; junction bases not matched to a gene: 3. CDR3 size: 13 residues. The CDR3: CASSHRDRETQYF. The CDR3 nucleotides are TGTGCCAGCTCACACCGGGACAGGGAGACCCAGTACTTC.